A single sample is the source of the 26 T cell receptor beta chains below, sequenced in a study of cytomegalovirus exposure and HLA in healthy donors. This PCR relied on a set of 60 Vbeta primers and 13 Jbeta primers. Some clones are missing from TCRdb's copy, which holds only in-frame ones; the method was immunoSEQ multiplex PCR. Of about 150,000 clones listed, 65% to 85% were seen once; the top ten hold about 6.3%. Sequenced: PBMCs. These receptor sequences come from a male donor in good health and CMV-seropositive.

This clone was counted a few times. V gene TRBV29-1 combines with J gene TRBJ2-7, with unresolved D. The V gene's germline CDR1 is SQVTM and CDR2 ANQGSEA. This CDR3 is built from 12 residues. V gave up 3 bases and J gave up 2 bases, with 8 bases separating them. CDR3 residues: CSVEIVAYEQYF. The CDR3 DNA follows: TGCAGCGTTGAGATCGTAGCCTACGAGCAGTACTTC.

This chain joins TRBV27 and TRBJ2-7; no firm D call. V lost 8 bases and J 0 bases, leaving 14 bases between the germline ends. The CDR3 totals 14 residues. The V gene's germline CDR1 is MNHEY and CDR2 SMNVEV (reference sequence). CDR3 amino acids: CASGLPASSYEQYF. DNA for the CDR3: TGTGCCAGCGGGTTGCCAGCGTCCTCCTACGAGCAGTACTTC.

This clone was seen more than once but under ten times. The chain recombines TRBV14 with TRBJ1-4; TRBD1 matches 8 bases. The CDR3 is made up of 15 amino acids. Germline CDR1 SGHDN, CDR2 FVKESK. V was clipped by 4 bases and J by 8 bases; unmatched bases: 9. For the CDR3, the DNA is TGTGCCAGCAGCCGGACAGGGTCGTCCTACGAAAAACTGTTTTTT. The encoded protein is CASSRTGSSYEKLFF.

The chain has TRBV19 and TRBJ2-2, with TRBD1 identical over 9 bases. This CDR3 region has 15 residues. Trimming at V came to 3 bases and at J to 4 bases, leaving 3 bases not matched to a gene. CDR1 and CDR2 from the germline V gene are LNHDA and SQIVND (reference sequence). CDR3 sequence reads: CASSIVTGGTGELFF. DNA for the CDR3: TGTGCCAGTAGTATTGTGACAGGGGGCACCGGGGAGCTGTTTTTT.

V and J are TRBV7-2 and TRBJ2-5; TRBD2 matches at 9 bases. V lost 2 bases, J lost 5 bases, and 6 bases stayed unmatched. Germline V CDR1 and CDR2: SGHTA, FQGNSA. The CDR3 covers 15 residues. This CDR3 reads CASSLRAGGPETQYF. The CDR3 nucleotides are TGTGCCAGCAGCTTAAGGGCGGGAGGGCCGGAGACCCAGTACTTC.

With regard to this clone: Other DNA variants within this sample encode the same CDR3. The chain employs TRBV5-1 and TRBJ1-2; possible D gene TRBD1, 6 bases. Germline-derived CDR1 and CDR2 are SGHRS and YFSETQ. Trimming pared 0 bases from V and 6 bases from J, leaving 12 bases between. The CDR3 spans 14 residues. This CDR3 is CASSLETGYDGYTF. CDR3 DNA sequence: TGCGCCAGCAGCTTGGAAACAGGGTACGATGGCTACACCTTC.

This CDR3 reads CASSLVATSEYNEQFF. DNA of the CDR3: TGCGCCAGCAGCTTGGTAGCGACTAGCGAGTACAATGAGCAGTTCTTC. This chain connects TRBV5-1 to TRBJ2-1; the match to TRBD2 covers 8 bases. The trim removed 0 bases at V and 4 bases at J, leaving 6 bases unmatched. Germline V gives CDR1 SGHRS, CDR2 YFSETQ. The CDR3 contains 16 residues.

The J gene is TRBJ2-3, the V gene TRBV29-1; TRBD2 might be the D (6 bases). The germline CDR1 and CDR2 sequences are SQVTM and ANQGSEA. The CDR3 length is 14 residues. The V and J ends lost 6 bases and 0 bases respectively, with 13 bases between them. DNA for the CDR3: TGCAGCGTGGTAGCGGTAATTAGCACAGATACGCAGTATTTT. It specifies CSVVAVISTDTQYF.

The rearrangement joins TRBV9 to TRBJ1-4; D call uncertain. The ends were cut back, 0 bases at V and 4 bases at J, with 7 bases in the middle. The CDR3 covers 14 residues. Germline CDR1 reads SGDLS; CDR2 reads YYNGEE. The CDR3 region is CASSVGPFNEKLFF. DNA of the CDR3: TGTGCCAGCAGCGTAGGGCCCTTTAATGAAAAACTGTTTTTT.

DNA for the CDR3: TGTGCCAGCAGCCCCCTTAGGGGAGGCACTAATGAAAAACTGTTTTTT. Translated, it gives CASSPLRGGTNEKLFF. The rearrangement uses TRBV5-5 and TRBJ1-4; the D gene is possibly TRBD1 (5 bases). The CDR3 is 16 residues long. V was shortened by 4 bases and J by 2 bases, with 15 bases between the two germline ends. Germline CDR1 reads SGHKS; CDR2 reads YYEKEE (reference sequence).

The V and J genes are TRBV30 and TRBJ2-3; 10 nucleotides agree with TRBD2. The germline CDR1 and CDR2 sequences are GTSNPN and SVGIG (reference sequence). J gave up 3 bases and V 4 bases, and 1 base lay outside the gene matches. The CDR3 length is 13 residues. As DNA, the CDR3 is TGTGCCTGGACTAGCGGGAGAACAGATACGCAGTATTTT. Translated, it gives CAWTSGRTDTQYF.

The chain employs TRBV5-1 and TRBJ2-7; 11 bases are shared with TRBD2. Per germline, CDR1 SGHRS and CDR2 YFSETQ. The J segment lost 6 bases and the V segment lost 7 bases, leaving 18 bases of the junction unmatched. The CDR3 length is 17 residues. The CDR3 here is CASWGPRFSGRVSEQYF. In DNA, the CDR3 is TGCGCCAGCTGGGGGCCCCGCTTTAGCGGGAGGGTGTCCGAGCAGTACTTC.

The chain links TRBV4-2 to TRBJ2-7; 10 bases match TRBD1. This CDR3 comprises 16 residues. J was trimmed by 6 bases and V by 0 bases; bases with no gene match: 8. CDR1 is LGHNA, CDR2 YNFKEQ, per germline. CDR3 sequence: CASSQDRGTGAREQYF. In DNA form, the CDR3 reads TGTGCCAGCAGCCAAGACCGGGGGACAGGGGCCCGCGAGCAGTACTTC.

The V gene is TRBV29-1, the J gene TRBJ2-7; the match to TRBD1 covers 7 bases. Per germline, CDR1 SQVTM and CDR2 ANQGSEA. V shed 6 bases, J shed 2 bases, and the junction held 4 bases outside the gene matches. There are 12 residues in the CDR3. The CDR3 nucleotides are TGCAGCGTGGGGGACAGAGCCTACGAGCAGTACTTC. It encodes CSVGDRAYEQYF.

This rearrangement joins TRBV25-1 to TRBJ2-3; no firm D call. The germline V gene has CDR1 MGHDK and CDR2 SYGVNS. The CDR3 has 15 residues. Deletions cut 5 bases from V and 1 base from J, with 13 bases between. The CDR3 DNA reads TGTGCCAGCAGTCCAAGGCCTGGGCGCACAGATACGCAGTATTTT. As protein: CASSPRPGRTDTQYF.

The chain links TRBV6-4 to TRBJ1-2; D possibly corresponds to TRBD1 (5 bases). CDR3 length equals 14 residues. Germline V gene data show CDR1 as MRHNA and CDR2 as SNTAGT. Trimming took 5 bases from V and 4 from J, leaving 14 bases between them. The CDR3 DNA sequence: TGTGCCAGCAGTCCCGACCCGGGGGGCTATGGCTACACCTTC. Amino acids: CASSPDPGGYGYTF.

J is TRBJ2-7 and V is TRBV27, with D tentatively TRBD2 (6 bases). From germline, CDR1 is MNHEY and CDR2 SMNVEV (reference sequence). V was trimmed by 5 bases and J by 3 bases, leaving 14 bases between them. This CDR3 contains 14 residues. Written as DNA, the CDR3 is TGTGCCAGCAGTCGTGCGGGAAGGATCTACGAGCAGTACTTC. Amino acids: CASSRAGRIYEQYF.

The chain joins TRBV5-1 to TRBJ2-7; 8 nucleotides match TRBD2. V lost 4 bases, J lost 4 bases, and 13 bases stayed unmatched. This CDR3 has 16 residues. The V gene's germline CDR1 is SGHRS and CDR2 YFSETQ. DNA of the CDR3: TGCGCCAGCAGCGTTAAACCGGGACTAGAGGGTTACGAGCAGTACTTC. The encoded protein is CASSVKPGLEGYEQYF.

The chain recombines TRBV11-3 with TRBJ2-7; 7 positions match TRBD1. This CDR3 is built from 14 residues. V lost 6 bases and J lost 7; bases outside the gene matches: 12. Germline V lookup: CDR1 SGHNT, CDR2 YENEEA. Here the CDR3 DNA reads TGTGCCAGCAGACCCGGGACAGAGTTAAATGAGCAGTACTTC. Its translation is CASRPGTELNEQYF.

The chain has TRBV29-1 and TRBJ1-3; TRBD1 aligns across 8 bases. V lost 3 bases to trimming and J lost 2 bases; unmatched junction nucleotides: 6. There are 15 residues in the CDR3. Germline CDR1 reads SQVTM; CDR2 reads ANQGSEA. DNA for the CDR3: TGCAGCGTTGACGGACAGGGAGGGCCTGGAAACACCATATATTTT. Translating it yields CSVDGQGGPGNTIYF.

The J gene is TRBJ1-1, the V gene TRBV28; no definite D call. The germline V and J ends were trimmed by 3 bases and 1 base, with 3 bases remaining between them. Germline V CDR1 and CDR2: MDHEN, SYDVKM. CDR3 length: 12 residues. CDR3 in DNA: TGTGCCAGCAGTTTGCGGAACACTGAAGCTTTCTTT. Translation: CASSLRNTEAFF.

Turning to this clone: Other DNA variants within this sample encode the same CDR3. The chain employs TRBV7-3 and TRBJ2-6; 13 bases are shared with TRBD2. CDR1 SGHTA and CDR2 FQGTGA come from the germline V gene. Unmatched junction bases numbered 2, after V lost 10 bases and J lost 2 bases. This CDR3 is built from 15 residues. CDR3: CATGLAGPGANVLTF. The CDR3 DNA reads as TGTGCCACGGGACTAGCGGGACCTGGGGCCAACGTCCTGACTTTC.

V and J are TRBV29-1 and TRBJ2-5; perhaps TRBD2 as D (5 bases). Trimming removed 6 bases from V and 5 bases from J, with 13 bases in between. The CDR3 consists of 12 residues. The germline V gene has CDR1 SQVTM and CDR2 ANQGSEA. In DNA, the CDR3 is TGCAGCGTACGGGGAGCCCGGGAGACCCAGTACTTC. Its protein is CSVRGARETQYF.

The chain recombines TRBV6-5 with TRBJ2-2; D remains ambiguous. V lost 2 bases, J lost 2 bases, and 6 bases lay in between. The CDR3 runs 14 residues. Germline CDR1 and CDR2: MNHEY and SVGAGI. The CDR3 sequence is CASSYGVNTGELFF. Written as DNA, the CDR3 is TGTGCCAGCAGTTACGGAGTTAACACCGGGGAGCTGTTTTTT.

The gene calls are TRBV27 and TRBJ2-3; possible D gene TRBD2, 6 bases. Germline V gene data show CDR1 as MNHEY and CDR2 as SMNVEV (reference sequence). The CDR3 runs to 13 residues. Trimming stripped 2 bases from V and 6 bases from J, with 9 bases between. Written as DNA, the CDR3 is TGTGCCAGCAGTTTAACCGGGGGTGATACGCAGTATTTT. Amino acids: CASSLTGGDTQYF.

The V gene is TRBV9, the J gene TRBJ2-5, with 10 bases matching TRBD1. Trimming took 3 bases from V and 2 from J; bases not matched to a gene: 10. CDR3 size: 17 residues. Germline CDR1 is SGDLS and CDR2 is YYNGEE. CDR3 loop: CASSGGDRGGTQETQYF. The CDR3 DNA follows: TGTGCCAGCAGCGGAGGGGACAGGGGAGGGACGCAAGAGACCCAGTACTTC. Full variable domain (missing parts from reference TRBV9 and TRBJ2-5): DSGVTQTPKHLITATGQRVTLRCSPRSGDLSVYWYQQSLDQGLQFLIQYYNGEERAKGNILERFSAQQFPDLHSELNLSSLELGDSALYFCASSGGDRGGTQETQYFGPGTRLLVL.